The present T cell receptor beta chain was sequenced within a study of blood T cell repertoires in COVID-19. Study information: PBMCs, B-cell-depleted T cells, or T cells provided the cDNA or gDNA that made up the material.

Measured with immunoSEQ multiplex PCR; TCRdb has only the in-frame clones, and not every one. The table records about 200,000 clones, around 90% of them present only once. Those enrolled, adults aged about 18 to 95 years, came from about 24 US areas. The study counted Cohort 3 donors as recovered given two negative PCRs, clearance, or symptom resolution. The CDR3 has 14 residues. In germline, CDR1 is SQVTM, CDR2 ANQGSEA. V was clipped by 7 bases and J by 4 bases; unmatched bases: 11. The receptor was derived from a woman aged 18-29 years who had recovered from COVID-19. The sequenced material came from PBMCs or T cells enriched from blood (not recorded which). The chain links TRBV29-1 to TRBJ2-7; 9 nucleotides match TRBD1. This chain's CDR3 is CSASHGTGLYEQYF. As DNA, the CDR3 is TGCAGCGCATCACACGGGACAGGGTTATACGAGCAGTACTTC.